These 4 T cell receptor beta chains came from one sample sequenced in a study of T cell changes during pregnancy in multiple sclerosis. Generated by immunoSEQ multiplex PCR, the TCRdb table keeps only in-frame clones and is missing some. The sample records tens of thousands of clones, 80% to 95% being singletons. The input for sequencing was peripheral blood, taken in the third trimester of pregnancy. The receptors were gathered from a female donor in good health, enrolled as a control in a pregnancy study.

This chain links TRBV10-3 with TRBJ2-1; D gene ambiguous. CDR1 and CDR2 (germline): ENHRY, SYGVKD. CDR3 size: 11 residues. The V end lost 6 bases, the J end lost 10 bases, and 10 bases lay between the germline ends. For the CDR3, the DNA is TGTGCCATCAGCACCCCTACCGAGCAGTTCTTC. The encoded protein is CAISTPTEQFF.

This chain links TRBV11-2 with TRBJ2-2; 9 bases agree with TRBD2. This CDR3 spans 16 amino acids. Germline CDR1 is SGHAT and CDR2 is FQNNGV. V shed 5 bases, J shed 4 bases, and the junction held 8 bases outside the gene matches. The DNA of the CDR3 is TGTGCCAGCAGCCAGAAGAGCGGGGGGTCCACCGGGGAGCTGTTTTTT. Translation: CASSQKSGGSTGELFF.

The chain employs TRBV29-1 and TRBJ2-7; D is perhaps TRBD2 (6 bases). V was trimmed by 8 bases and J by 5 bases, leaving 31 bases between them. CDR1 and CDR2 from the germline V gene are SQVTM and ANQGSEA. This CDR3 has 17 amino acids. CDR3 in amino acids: CSSIALRLVWASHEQYF. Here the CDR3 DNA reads TGCAGCTCAATAGCGCTCCGACTAGTCTGGGCGAGCCACGAGCAGTACTTC.

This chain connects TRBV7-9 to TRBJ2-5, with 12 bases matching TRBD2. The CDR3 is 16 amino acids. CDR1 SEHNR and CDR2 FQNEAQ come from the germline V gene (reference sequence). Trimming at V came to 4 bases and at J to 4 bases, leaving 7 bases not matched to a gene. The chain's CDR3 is CASSSRTSGVSETQYF. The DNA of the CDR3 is TGTGCCAGCAGCTCCCGGACTAGCGGGGTTTCAGAGACCCAGTACTTC.